The sample holds one count of the clone carrying this TCR beta chain. Its matching antigen is unknown. Researchers ran the PCR with 60 Vbeta and 13 Jbeta primers. The repertoire was sequenced with immunoSEQ multiplex PCR; TCRdb's copy has only in-frame clones and lacks some. The sample includes around 190,000 clones, less than 80% seen only once; the top ten take around 0.74%. The sample belongs to a study of cytomegalovirus exposure and HLA in healthy donors. Study-wide context: Ancestry clustering placed 81% of some 400 genotyped donors in the Caucasian-associated cluster.

Study-wide results and limits: One variant, a missense change in DCLRE1C, was linked in a later analysis to TCR beta V- and J-gene trimming. Cytomegalovirus association was assigned to about 150 TCR beta chains.

Specimen: PBMCs. The TCR originated in a woman aged 40 to 50 in good health and CMV-seronegative.

CDR3 amino acids: CATTWPGTPNYTF. CDR3 sequence (DNA): TGTGCCACTACCTGGCCTGGGACACCTAACTACACCTTC. V and J are TRBV15 and TRBJ1-2, with D maybe TRBD1 (6 bases). CDR1 is LNHNV, CDR2 YYDKDF, per germline (reference sequence). CDR3 length: 13 residues. Between the trimmed V and J ends, which lost 9 bases and 10 bases, there was a span of 21 bases. The full variable domain, its missing parts supplied by reference TRBV15 and TRBJ1-2, is DAMVIQNPRYQVTQFGKPVTLSCSQTLNHNVMYWYQQKSSQAPKLLFHYYDKDFNNEADTPDNFQSRRPNTSFCFLDIRSPGLGDTAMYLCATTWPGTPNYTFGSGTRLTVV.